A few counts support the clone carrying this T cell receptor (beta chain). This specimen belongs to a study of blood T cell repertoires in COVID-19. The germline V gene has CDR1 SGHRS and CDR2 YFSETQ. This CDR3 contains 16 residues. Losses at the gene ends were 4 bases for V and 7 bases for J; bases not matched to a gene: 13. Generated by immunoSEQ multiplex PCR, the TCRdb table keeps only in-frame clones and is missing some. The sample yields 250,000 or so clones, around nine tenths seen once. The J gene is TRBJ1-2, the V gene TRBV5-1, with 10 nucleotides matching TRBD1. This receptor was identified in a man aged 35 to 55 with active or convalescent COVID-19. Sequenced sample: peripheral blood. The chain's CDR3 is CASSPARGQGRSGYTF. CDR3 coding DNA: TGCGCCAGCAGCCCCGCGAGGGGACAGGGGAGGAGTGGCTACACCTTC.